Sequencing of this TCR beta chain was carried out in a study of identical twins. Losses at the gene ends were 5 bases for V and 2 bases for J; bases not matched to a gene: 6. The germline V gene encodes CDR1 SGHTA and CDR2 FQGNSA. The CDR3 loop spans 16 amino acids. Via MiXCR, TCRdb re-called the 5' RACE reads, giving one row per CDR3 protein. The sample holds approximately 220,000 distinct CDR3 sequences; less than 9.5% are singletons and the top ten take just over 5%. The sample was memory (CD45RO+) T cells sorted from blood. The rearrangement links TRBV7-2 to TRBJ2-5; 12 bases agree with TRBD2. This TCR derives from a woman aged 18-29 years in good health. The CDR3 DNA reads as TGTGCCAGCAGCCCATTCGGACTAGCGGGACAAGAGACCCAGTACTTC. It codes for CASSPFGLAGQETQYF.